This TCR beta chain was sequenced for a study of blood T cell repertoires in COVID-19. Study information: From the United States, Italy and Spain came samples of acute and convalescent COVID-19.

This table comes from immunoSEQ multiplex PCR, and its TCRdb copy is limited to in-frame clones, with some not included. The sample shows approximately 150,000 clones, approximately 84% of them seen only once. Cohorts were based on clinical histories the participants reported. Germline loops: CDR1 GTSNPN, CDR2 SVGIG (reference sequence). Trimming left V 5 bases short and J 4 bases short, with 18 bases between. This CDR3 region has 15 residues. Sequencing was performed on PBMCs or T cells enriched from blood (not recorded which). The rearrangement uses TRBV30 and TRBJ1-5, with a possible D match to TRBD1 (5 bases). The sequence was obtained from a woman aged 50 to 60 with acute COVID-19. The CDR3: CAWGPGGGGNQPQHF. The CDR3 DNA reads TGTGCCTGGGGTCCCGGGGGAGGCGGGAATCAGCCCCAGCATTTT.